This T cell receptor (beta chain) was recovered during a study of blood T cell repertoires in COVID-19. Looking at the study overall: T cells, B-cell-depleted T cells, or PBMCs provided the cDNA or gDNA that served as material.

Authors' processing steps: Amplifying reference gene primers gave estimates of nucleated cell counts. This table comes from immunoSEQ multiplex PCR, and its TCRdb copy is limited to in-frame clones, with some not included. The D gene and trimming were derived from the DNA, and the V and J assignments and clone size from that table. Of 210,000 or so clones in the sample, about 88% were seen once. V dropped 3 bases and J dropped 4 bases, with 12 bases sitting between them. The CDR3 consists of 14 residues. Germline V CDR1 and CDR2: MDHEN, SYDVKM. The specimen was peripheral blood. This chain joins TRBV28 and TRBJ1-1; D possibly corresponds to TRBD1 (5 bases). This TCR came from a man in his forties with active or convalescent COVID-19. The chain's CDR3 is CASSFQGPSTEAFF. The CDR3 nucleotides are TGTGCCAGCAGTTTTCAGGGTCCTAGCACTGAAGCTTTCTTT.